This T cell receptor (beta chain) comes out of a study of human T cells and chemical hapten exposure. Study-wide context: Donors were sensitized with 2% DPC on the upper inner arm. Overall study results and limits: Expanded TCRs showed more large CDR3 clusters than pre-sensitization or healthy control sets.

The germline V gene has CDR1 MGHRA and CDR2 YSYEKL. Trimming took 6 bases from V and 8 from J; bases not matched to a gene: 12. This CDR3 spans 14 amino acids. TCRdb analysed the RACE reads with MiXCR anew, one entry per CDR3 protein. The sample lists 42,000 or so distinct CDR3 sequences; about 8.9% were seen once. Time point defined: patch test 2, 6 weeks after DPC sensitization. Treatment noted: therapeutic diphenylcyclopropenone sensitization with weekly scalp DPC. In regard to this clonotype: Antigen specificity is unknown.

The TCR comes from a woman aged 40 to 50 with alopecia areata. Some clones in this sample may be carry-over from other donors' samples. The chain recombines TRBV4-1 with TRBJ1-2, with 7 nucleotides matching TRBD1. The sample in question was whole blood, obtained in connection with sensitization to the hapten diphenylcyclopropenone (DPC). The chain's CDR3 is CASRKPGTAKGYTF. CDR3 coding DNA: TGCGCCAGCAGGAAGCCCGGGACAGCGAAGGGCTACACCTTC.